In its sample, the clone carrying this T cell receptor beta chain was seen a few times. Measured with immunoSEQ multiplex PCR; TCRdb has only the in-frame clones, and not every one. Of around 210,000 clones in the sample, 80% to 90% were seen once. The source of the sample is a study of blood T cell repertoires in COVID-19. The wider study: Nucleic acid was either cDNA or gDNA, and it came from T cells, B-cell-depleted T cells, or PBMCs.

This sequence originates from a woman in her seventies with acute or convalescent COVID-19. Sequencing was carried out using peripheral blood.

CDR3 sequence (DNA): TGTGCCAGCAGTTATACCGGGGGCACAGATACGCAGTATTTT. This codes for CASSYTGGTDTQYF. This chain uses TRBV27 with TRBJ2-3, with D perhaps matching TRBD2 (5 bases). Germline V gives CDR1 MNHEY, CDR2 SMNVEV (reference sequence). The CDR3 covers 14 residues. Trimming left V 4 bases short and J 1 base short, with 9 bases between.